This TCR beta chain was captured in a study of blood T cells in healthy people across ages. The study, taken as a whole, reports: PBMCs were not sorted, which prevented a conclusive comparison of naive versus antigen-experienced cells.

This clonotype was picked up one time. What it recognizes is unknown. The authors ran a second PCR of about 6 to 11 cycles using a sample-barcoded 5' primer and a J-beta primer mix. One entry per CDR3 protein, called by TCRdb with MiXCR from the 5' RACE reads. The sample holds some 1.5 million distinct CDR3 sequences, roughly 28% seen once. Germline V gene data show CDR1 as SGDLS and CDR2 as YYNGEE. The CDR3 spans 19 residues. Trimming shortened V by 4 bases and J by 0 bases, and 23 bases separated the two germline ends. This sequence was found in a young woman in good health. Sequencing was performed on blood. The chain is built from TRBV9 and TRBJ1-3; no reliable D call. The CDR3 nucleotides read TGTGCCAGCAGCCCGCATCCTGGGGTCCTCTCGTTCTCTGGAAACACCATATATTTT. This gives the protein CASSPHPGVLSFSGNTIYF.